These T cell receptor beta chains were read from a single sample in a study of blood T cell repertoires in COVID-19. Only in-frame clones appear in the TCRdb table, and some are missing; sequencing was by immunoSEQ multiplex PCR. The table shows hundreds of thousands of clones, with 90% occurring only once. The specimen was PBMCs or T cells enriched from blood (not recorded which). The receptors were sampled from a woman under 30 with acute COVID-19. CDR3s include the opening cysteine and the closing phenylalanine or tryptophan. Each record gives: J gene, clone size, V gene, D gene, CDR3 DNA, CDR3 protein. A D gene is named only where the DNA matches it firmly. Size is omitted from some rows. Given values are once, few, many or a class for expanded clones.

j_call: TRBJ1-3; clone_size: NA; v_call: TRBV4-2; d_call: NA; cdr3_nt: TGTGCCAGCAGCCAAGGCCTACAGCCCCTTTCTGGAAACACCATATATTTT; cdr3_aa: CASSQGLQPLSGNTIYF
j_call: TRBJ2-2; clone_size: NA; v_call: TRBV27; d_call: TRBD1; cdr3_nt: TGTGCCAGCAGTGCGACAGGGCGTGACACCGGGGAGCTGTTTTTT; cdr3_aa: CASSATGRDTGELFF
j_call: TRBJ2-5; clone_size: NA; v_call: TRBV6-2/TRBV6-3; d_call: TRBD2; cdr3_nt: TGTGCCAGCAGTTACGGAGCGGGACCCCAAGAGACCCAGTACTTC; cdr3_aa: CASSYGAGPQETQYF
j_call: TRBJ1-2; clone_size: NA; v_call: TRBV7-9; d_call: NA; cdr3_nt: TGTGCCAGCCAGGAAACAGGGAGCGACTATGGCTACACCTTC; cdr3_aa: CASQETGSDYGYTF
j_call: TRBJ2-7; clone_size: NA; v_call: TRBV6-5; d_call: NA; cdr3_nt: TGTGCCAGCAGGCTTCCCCGGGACTGGACCTACGAGCAGTACTTC; cdr3_aa: CASRLPRDWTYEQYF
j_call: TRBJ1-2; clone_size: NA; v_call: TRBV6-5; d_call: NA; cdr3_nt: TGTGCCAGCAGCCAGGGGTATGGCTACACCTTC; cdr3_aa: CASSQGYGYTF
j_call: TRBJ2-7; clone_size: NA; v_call: TRBV6-5; d_call: TRBD2; cdr3_nt: TGTGCCAGCAGTCAACTAGCGTCAGACCTCCACGAGCAGTACTTC; cdr3_aa: CASSQLASDLHEQYF
j_call: TRBJ2-1; clone_size: NA; v_call: TRBV7-6; d_call: NA; cdr3_nt: TGTGCCAGCAGCAAGGGAGGAGCGGGTGGCGATGAGCAGTTCTTC; cdr3_aa: CASSKGGAGGDEQFF
j_call: TRBJ2-7; clone_size: NA; v_call: TRBV27; d_call: NA; cdr3_nt: TGTGCCAGCAGTGAGGACAATTCCTACGAGCAGTACTTC; cdr3_aa: CASSEDNSYEQYF
j_call: TRBJ1-1; clone_size: many; v_call: TRBV19; d_call: TRBD1; cdr3_nt: TGTGCCAGTAGTAGAACGGGACAGGCCTATATGAACACTGAAGCTTTCTTT; cdr3_aa: CASSRTGQAYMNTEAFF
j_call: TRBJ1-5; clone_size: NA; v_call: TRBV7-8; d_call: NA; cdr3_nt: TGTGCCAGCAGCCTACCGCGGAGATACTCTAGCAATCAGCCCCAGCATTTT; cdr3_aa: CASSLPRRYSSNQPQHF
j_call: TRBJ2-7; clone_size: NA; v_call: TRBV3-1/TRBV3-2; d_call: TRBD1; cdr3_nt: TGTGCCAGCAGCCCAGCCGCTGGGACAGGTCCTTACGAGCAGTACTTC; cdr3_aa: CASSPAAGTGPYEQYF
j_call: TRBJ1-2; clone_size: NA; v_call: TRBV5-1; d_call: NA; cdr3_nt: TGCGCCAGCAGACTAACGGGGGTGGAGGACTATGGCTACACCTTC; cdr3_aa: CASRLTGVEDYGYTF
j_call: TRBJ1-5; clone_size: NA; v_call: TRBV3-1/TRBV3-2; d_call: TRBD1; cdr3_nt: TGTGCCAGCAGCCAAGGAGGACAGGGCAATCAGCCCCAGCATTTT; cdr3_aa: CASSQGGQGNQPQHF
j_call: TRBJ1-1; clone_size: NA; v_call: TRBV7-9; d_call: NA; cdr3_nt: TGTGCCAGCAGCTTAGTACGGGAGATTACTGAAGCTTTCTTT; cdr3_aa: CASSLVREITEAFF
j_call: TRBJ2-1; clone_size: NA; v_call: TRBV6-5; d_call: NA; cdr3_nt: TGTGCCAGCAGTAGATCTAGCGTTGATGAGCAGTTCTTC; cdr3_aa: CASSRSSVDEQFF
j_call: TRBJ2-5; clone_size: NA; v_call: TRBV28; d_call: TRBD1; cdr3_nt: TGTGCCAGCAGTTCCCCGGGACAGGGTTCGGGAGAGACCCAGTACTTC; cdr3_aa: CASSSPGQGSGETQYF
j_call: TRBJ2-3; clone_size: NA; v_call: TRBV10-3; d_call: NA; cdr3_nt: TGTGCCATCAGTGAGTCGTCCGGGAGCGCAGATACGCAGTATTTT; cdr3_aa: CAISESSGSADTQYF
j_call: TRBJ1-5; clone_size: once; v_call: TRBV28; d_call: TRBD1; cdr3_nt: TGTGCCAGCACCTCGACAGGGGTCTACGTTAGCAATCAGCCCCAGCATTTT; cdr3_aa: CASTSTGVYVSNQPQHF
j_call: TRBJ2-2; clone_size: NA; v_call: TRBV3-1/TRBV3-2; d_call: TRBD1; cdr3_nt: TGTGCCAGCAGCCGAAAGGACAGGGACACCGGGGAGCTGTTTTTT; cdr3_aa: CASSRKDRDTGELFF
j_call: TRBJ1-4; clone_size: NA; v_call: TRBV18; d_call: NA; cdr3_nt: TGTGCCAGCTCACCATTCGACAGTCCAACTAATGAAAAACTGTTTTTT; cdr3_aa: CASSPFDSPTNEKLFF
j_call: TRBJ2-7; clone_size: NA; v_call: TRBV18; d_call: NA; cdr3_nt: TGTGCCAGCTCCCTCGGGACCTACGAGCAGTACTTC; cdr3_aa: CASSLGTYEQYF
j_call: TRBJ2-1; clone_size: NA; v_call: TRBV7-3; d_call: TRBD2; cdr3_nt: TGTGCCAGCAGCTCTCAGGGACTAGCGGCAGAGCAGTTCTTC; cdr3_aa: CASSSQGLAAEQFF
j_call: TRBJ1-1; clone_size: NA; v_call: TRBV7-9; d_call: TRBD1; cdr3_nt: TGTGCCAGCAGTAGGACAGGGGACACTGAAGCTTTCTTT; cdr3_aa: CASSRTGDTEAFF
j_call: TRBJ1-2; clone_size: NA; v_call: TRBV30; d_call: TRBD1; cdr3_nt: TGTGCCTGGAGTCGGAGACAGGGCTTTGGAGGCTACACCTTC; cdr3_aa: CAWSRRQGFGGYTF
j_call: TRBJ1-5; clone_size: NA; v_call: TRBV28; d_call: NA; cdr3_nt: TGTGCCAGCAGCGGGGGTAATCAGCCCCAGCATTTT; cdr3_aa: CASSGGNQPQHF
j_call: TRBJ2-3; clone_size: NA; v_call: TRBV6-5; d_call: NA; cdr3_nt: TGTGCCAGCAGCTCGGGGGAGATAGCAGATACGCAGTATTTT; cdr3_aa: CASSSGEIADTQYF
j_call: TRBJ2-1; clone_size: few; v_call: TRBV11-3; d_call: NA; cdr3_nt: TGTGCCAGCAGCTTAGTACAGAATTACAATGAGCAGTTCTTC; cdr3_aa: CASSLVQNYNEQFF
j_call: TRBJ2-1; clone_size: NA; v_call: TRBV25-1; d_call: NA; cdr3_nt: TGTGCCAGCAGCCTCGGACAGCCCAATGAGCAGTTCTTC; cdr3_aa: CASSLGQPNEQFF
j_call: TRBJ2-7; clone_size: NA; v_call: TRBV27; d_call: NA; cdr3_nt: TGTGCCAGCAAAGTCCCTTCTTCGGGTAACGAGCAGTACTTC; cdr3_aa: CASKVPSSGNEQYF
j_call: TRBJ2-5; clone_size: NA; v_call: TRBV19; d_call: TRBD2; cdr3_nt: TGTGCCAGTAGTATAGTCCCTAGCGGGTTAGAGACCCAGTACTTC; cdr3_aa: CASSIVPSGLETQYF
j_call: TRBJ2-1; clone_size: NA; v_call: TRBV20-1; d_call: NA; cdr3_nt: TGCAGTGCTAGTAGGGCCCGTCCTGGGGGCGTTCATAATGAGCAGTTCTTC; cdr3_aa: CSASRARPGGVHNEQFF
j_call: TRBJ1-6; clone_size: NA; v_call: TRBV23-1; d_call: NA; cdr3_nt: TGCGCCAGCAGTCAATCTAGGACAAGGCTTTATTCACCCCTCCACTTT; cdr3_aa: CASSQSRTRLYSPLHF
j_call: TRBJ1-6; clone_size: NA; v_call: TRBV5-1; d_call: NA; cdr3_nt: TGCGCCAGCAGCTCCCTCGGGGGGCCGGGTTCACCCCTCCACTTT; cdr3_aa: CASSSLGGPGSPLHF
j_call: TRBJ1-5; clone_size: once; v_call: TRBV7-2; d_call: NA; cdr3_nt: TGTGCCAGCAGCTTAGATGGGTACGGTGCTCTAGCCCAGCATTTT; cdr3_aa: CASSLDGYGALAQHF
j_call: TRBJ2-5; clone_size: NA; v_call: TRBV24-1; d_call: TRBD1; cdr3_nt: TGTGCCACCTCCCCAAGGACAGGGAGTTGGGAGACCCAGTACTTC; cdr3_aa: CATSPRTGSWETQYF
j_call: TRBJ1-2; clone_size: once; v_call: TRBV28; d_call: NA; cdr3_nt: TGTGCCAGCAGTCTCGGACAGTATGGCTACACCTTC; cdr3_aa: CASSLGQYGYTF
j_call: TRBJ1-3; clone_size: NA; v_call: TRBV5-8; d_call: NA; cdr3_nt: TGTGCCAGCAGCTTCGGGTTTGGGAGGGCCTTTACTGGAAACACCATATATTTT; cdr3_aa: CASSFGFGRAFTGNTIYF
j_call: TRBJ1-3; clone_size: NA; v_call: TRBV24-1; d_call: NA; cdr3_nt: TGTGCCACAACCGGGGCTAGCGTATCTGGAAACACCATATATTTT; cdr3_aa: CATTGASVSGNTIYF
j_call: TRBJ1-1; clone_size: NA; v_call: TRBV7-3; d_call: NA; cdr3_nt: TGTGCCAGCAGCTTTCAGGAGGGCACTGAAGCTTTCTTT; cdr3_aa: CASSFQEGTEAFF
j_call: TRBJ2-7; clone_size: NA; v_call: TRBV4-1; d_call: TRBD2; cdr3_nt: TGCGCCAGCAGCCACGAGGGGCTAGCGGGAGCTCGGGGCTACGAGCAGTACTTC; cdr3_aa: CASSHEGLAGARGYEQYF
j_call: TRBJ2-1; clone_size: NA; v_call: TRBV9; d_call: TRBD1; cdr3_nt: TGTGCCAGCAGCGTAGGACAGGGGGTTATGGATGAGCAGTTCTTC; cdr3_aa: CASSVGQGVMDEQFF
j_call: TRBJ1-1; clone_size: few; v_call: TRBV19; d_call: TRBD1; cdr3_nt: TGTGCCAGTAGAGGGACAGGGGCCACTGAAGCTTTCTTT; cdr3_aa: CASRGTGATEAFF
j_call: TRBJ1-1; clone_size: once; v_call: TRBV13; d_call: NA; cdr3_nt: TGTGCCAGCAGCTTAATAGTTGGGGCGGGGTCTCGAGGAGTAGGCACTGAAGCTTTCTTT; cdr3_aa: CASSLIVGAGSRGVGTEAFF
j_call: TRBJ1-5; clone_size: NA; v_call: TRBV5-8; d_call: NA; cdr3_nt: TGTGCCAGCAGCTCGGCGAGGGGGTTAGGAAATCAGCCCCAGCATTTT; cdr3_aa: CASSSARGLGNQPQHF
j_call: TRBJ1-5; clone_size: NA; v_call: TRBV28; d_call: NA; cdr3_nt: TGTGCCAGCACCATATCGGGGGATTGGGGCAATCAGCCCCAGCATTTT; cdr3_aa: CASTISGDWGNQPQHF
j_call: TRBJ1-4; clone_size: NA; v_call: TRBV30; d_call: NA; cdr3_nt: TGTGCCTGGAGTGCGCAGGGCCCAACTAATGAAAAACTGTTTTTT; cdr3_aa: CAWSAQGPTNEKLFF
j_call: TRBJ2-7; clone_size: NA; v_call: TRBV4-2; d_call: TRBD2; cdr3_nt: TGTGCCAGCAGCCGAAGCTCTTTAGCGGGAAATTACGAGCAGTACTTC; cdr3_aa: CASSRSSLAGNYEQYF
j_call: TRBJ1-5; clone_size: NA; v_call: TRBV5-5; d_call: NA; cdr3_nt: TGTGCCAGCAGCTTGGAGGACATCAATCAGCCCCAGCATTTT; cdr3_aa: CASSLEDINQPQHF
j_call: TRBJ1-2; clone_size: NA; v_call: TRBV7-9; d_call: TRBD1; cdr3_nt: TGTGCCAGCAGCTCCGGGGACAGGGACGGCTACACCTTC; cdr3_aa: CASSSGDRDGYTF
j_call: TRBJ1-1; clone_size: NA; v_call: TRBV18; d_call: NA; cdr3_nt: TGTGCCAGCTCACCGACTCTGACAGAGAACACTGAAGCTTTCTTT; cdr3_aa: CASSPTLTENTEAFF